The next 19 T cell receptor beta chains were all read from a single sample in a study of human T cells and chemical hapten exposure. In TCRdb, the RACE reads were re-called with MiXCR into one record per CDR3 protein. The profile shows around 380,000 distinct CDR3 sequences, around 5% of them singletons. As for time point: patch test 1, 2 weeks after DPC sensitization. The treatment denotes: therapeutic diphenylcyclopropenone sensitization with weekly scalp DPC. The specimen was whole blood, collected in connection with sensitization to the hapten diphenylcyclopropenone (DPC). The receptors were sampled from a woman between 50 and 59 years old with alopecia areata. Some clones in this sample may be carry-over from other donors' samples.

This clonotype was counted at least ten times. The rearrangement links TRBV10-1 to TRBJ2-2; unclear D gene. V dropped 6 bases and J dropped 4 bases, with 6 bases sitting between them. The length of the CDR3 is 12 residues. In germline, CDR1 is WNHNN, CDR2 SYGVQD (reference sequence). CDR3 amino acids: CASSFSTGELFF. In nucleotides, the CDR3 is TGCGCCAGCAGCTTTAGCACCGGGGAGCTGTTTTTT.

This clonotype turned up a few times. This chain links TRBV20-1 with TRBJ2-1, with a possible D match to TRBD2 (6 bases). CDR1 is DFQATT, CDR2 SNEGSKA, per germline (reference sequence). The CDR3 is made up of 17 amino acids. V shed 3 bases and J shed 4 bases, with 22 bases lying between them. DNA of the CDR3: TGCAGTGCTAGGGGGCAGGGCGTGACTAGGATTTACAATGAGCAGTTCTTC. Translation: CSARGQGVTRIYNEQFF.

This clonotype has a count of ten or more. J is TRBJ2-1 and V is TRBV7-3, with 9 bases matching TRBD2. Germline V gene lookup returns CDR1 SGHTA and CDR2 FQGTGA. V dropped 3 bases and J dropped 0; count of bases not matched to a gene: 6. The CDR3 is 17 residues long. CDR3 sequence: CASSFRTSVSSYNEQFF. The DNA for the CDR3 is TGTGCCAGCAGCTTTAGGACTAGCGTAAGCTCCTACAATGAGCAGTTCTTC.

At least ten counts were recorded for this clonotype. The chain links TRBV14 to TRBJ2-5; D call uncertain. Germline CDR1 SGHDN, CDR2 FVKESK. The CDR3 covers 12 residues. V was cut by 2 bases and J by 1 base, with 2 bases left in between. CDR3 loop: CASSQIQETQYF. The DNA of the CDR3 is TGTGCCAGCAGCCAAATCCAAGAGACCCAGTACTTC.

This clonotype was found many times. V gene TRBV7-8 combines with J gene TRBJ2-2; D gene ambiguous. In germline, CDR1 is SGHVS, CDR2 FQNEAQ. The CDR3 contains 15 residues. With 4 bases removed from V and 3 bases from J, the gap between germline ends came to 12 bases. The CDR3 bases are TGTGCCAGCAGCTACGACGGAAGCTACACCGGGGAGCTGTTTTTT. Its protein product is CASSYDGSYTGELFF. The variable domain in full, completed from reference TRBV7-8 and TRBJ2-2, reads GAGVSQSPRYKVAKRGQDVALRCDPISGHVSLFWYQQALGQGPEFLTYFQNEAQLDKSGLPSDRFFAERPEGSVSTLKIQRTQQEDSAVYLCASSYDGSYTGELFFGEGSRLTVL.

This chain uses TRBV9 with TRBJ2-5, with a tentative D call TRBD1 (6 bases). This CDR3 has 13 amino acids. Germline V lookup: CDR1 SGDLS, CDR2 YYNGEE. Trimming stripped 4 bases from V and 3 bases from J, with 10 bases between. The DNA of the CDR3 is TGTGCCAGCAGCACGGGGACAAAAGAGACCCAGTACTTC. Translation: CASSTGTKETQYF.

The rearrangement uses TRBV4-2 and TRBJ1-2; D gene unclear. From germline, CDR1 is LGHNA and CDR2 YNFKEQ. The CDR3 is made up of 15 amino acids. V gave up 0 bases and J gave up 3 bases, with 11 bases separating them. CDR3 sequence: CASSQDLISHYGYTF. In nucleotides, the CDR3 is TGTGCCAGCAGCCAAGATCTAATCAGCCACTATGGCTACACCTTC.

This clonotype was seen many times. The rearrangement joins TRBV6-2 or TRBV6-3 to TRBJ1-1; unclear D gene. The CDR3 sequence is 12 residues long. CDR1 and CDR2 (germline): MNHEY, SVGEGT. The V and J ends lost 4 bases and 8 bases respectively, with 11 bases between them. The CDR3 is CASSWSFSEAFF. The DNA of the CDR3 is TGTGCCAGCAGTTGGAGTTTTAGCGAAGCTTTCTTT.

This clonotype was seen ten or more times. Its ends do not fully match the called genes, so a read error is possible. The rearrangement uses TRBV4-2 and TRBJ2-7, with D perhaps matching TRBD2 (6 bases). CDR1 and CDR2 (germline): LGHNA, YNFKEQ. The CDR3 covers 12 residues. DNA for the CDR3: TGTGCCAGCAGCCAAGGCGCAGGACTACTCACGTTC. Translation: CASSQGAGLLTF.

This clonotype appeared many times. V usage is TRBV18 and J usage is TRBJ1-4; D call uncertain. The length of the CDR3 is 14 residues. V was trimmed by 1 base and J by 5 bases, leaving 8 bases between them. Per germline, CDR1 KGHSH and CDR2 LQKENI. The CDR3 coding sequence is TGTGCCAGCTCACCACAGGTTTCGAATGAAAAACTGTTTTTT. It specifies CASSPQVSNEKLFF.

CDR3 in DNA: TGTGCCAGGAGGGACAGCCAAGAGACCCAGTACTTC. Encoded protein: CARRDSQETQYF. The gene calls are TRBV2 and TRBJ2-5; 7 bases align to TRBD1. CDR1 is SNHLY, CDR2 FYNNEI, per germline. CDR3 length equals 12 residues. J gave up 1 base and V 9 bases, and 2 bases lay outside the gene matches.

This clonotype showed up many times. The CDR3 DNA is TGTGCCAGCAGCGCGAGAAGCACAGATACGCAGTATTTT. This sequence encodes CASSARSTDTQYF. The chain carries TRBV5-6 and TRBJ2-3; D unclear. Germline CDR1 SGHDT, CDR2 YYEEEE. CDR3 length: 13 amino acids. The V end lost 4 bases, the J end lost 0 bases, and 6 bases lay between the germline ends. Full variable domain (remainder filled in from reference TRBV5-6 and TRBJ2-3): DAGVTQSPTHLIKTRGQQVTLRCSPKSGHDTVSWYQQALGQGPQFIFQYYEEEERQRGNFPDRFSGHQFPNYSSELNVNALLLGDSALYLCASSARSTDTQYFGPGTRLTVL.

This clonotype was seen a handful of times. This sequence joins TRBV20-1 and TRBJ1-4; D is ambiguous. Germline loops: CDR1 DFQATT, CDR2 SNEGSKA (reference sequence). The CDR3 loop spans 15 amino acids. Trimming took 3 bases from V and 4 from J, leaving 15 bases between them. Written as DNA, the CDR3 is TGCAGTGCTAGCGAGCCGACGGGTAATAATGAAAAACTGTTTTTT. Its translation: CSASEPTGNNEKLFF.

The chain carries TRBV5-4 and TRBJ1-5; D ambiguous. Per germline, CDR1 SGHNT and CDR2 YYREEE (reference sequence). Trimming pared 2 bases from V and 0 bases from J, leaving 9 bases between. CDR3 length: 15 residues. CDR3 in DNA: TGTGCCAGCAGCTTACATCCAGGTAGCAATCAGCCCCAGCATTTT. As protein: CASSLHPGSNQPQHF.

This clonotype has a handful of counts. V gene TRBV7-9 combines with J gene TRBJ2-2; 7 positions match TRBD2. V gave up 6 bases and J gave up 2 bases; unmatched junction bases: 6. From germline, CDR1 is SEHNR and CDR2 FQNEAQ (reference sequence). CDR3 size: 15 residues. For the CDR3, the DNA is TGTGCCAGCAGTCCGGGGGGAACAAACACCGGGGAGCTGTTTTTT. It specifies CASSPGGTNTGELFF.

V is TRBV29-1 and J is TRBJ2-5; TRBD1 agrees at 8 bases. The CDR3 is made up of 14 amino acids. Germline V gives CDR1 SQVTM, CDR2 ANQGSEA. J lost 5 bases, V lost 4 bases, and 9 bases had no gene match. CDR3 nucleotides: TGCAGCGTTGGGAGGGCAGGGGGCACCGAGACCCAGTACTTC. Protein product: CSVGRAGGTETQYF. The whole variable domain, filled in from reference TRBV29-1 and TRBJ2-5, reads SAVISQKPSRDICQRGTSLTIQCQVDSQVTMMFWYRQQPGQSLTLIATANQGSEATYESGFVIDKFPISRPNLTFSTLTVSNMSPEDSSIYLCSVGRAGGTETQYFGPGTRLLVL.

This clonotype occurred a few times. The chain employs TRBV27 and TRBJ1-5; unclear D gene. The V gene lost 6 bases and the J gene lost 7 bases, with 10 bases spanning the gap. CDR1 is MNHEY and CDR2 is SMNVEV in the germline V gene (reference sequence). The CDR3 has 12 amino acids. CDR3 bases: TGTGCCAGCAGGGGCTTGGGCCAGCCCCAGCATTTT. Translation gives CASRGLGQPQHF.

This clonotype was observed a handful of times. CDR3 nucleotides: TGTGCCACCTATGGACAGGACAGGGATCAGCCCCAGCATTTT. This gives the protein CATYGQDRDQPQHF. The chain combines TRBV24-1 with TRBJ1-5; TRBD1 agrees at 8 bases. J gave up 5 bases and V 9 bases, and 8 bases lay outside the gene matches. The CDR3 has 14 residues. Germline loops: CDR1 KGHDR, CDR2 SFDVKD.

V gene TRBV24-1 combines with J gene TRBJ1-2; 7 positions match TRBD1. The CDR3 has 13 residues. The V gene end was trimmed by 9 bases and the J gene end by 6 bases; junction bases not matched to a gene: 9. Germline CDR1 and CDR2: KGHDR and SFDVKD. The CDR3 reads CATADRAGHGYTF. CDR3 nucleotides: TGTGCCACCGCCGACAGGGCGGGCCATGGCTACACCTTC.